These 30 T cell receptor beta chains originate from one sample sequenced in a study of technical replicates of blood from a few donors. Profiled with immunoSEQ multiplex PCR; TCRdb holds only in-frame clones, not every one. The sample holds over 15,000 clones, roughly 89% seen once. The sample comprised PBMCs. These receptors originate from a human donor in good health.

V usage is TRBV5-5 and J usage is TRBJ2-7, with 7 nucleotides matching TRBD1. Germline CDR1 reads SGHKS; CDR2 reads YYEKEE (reference sequence). Trimming took 4 bases from V and 0 from J; bases not matched to a gene: 4. This CDR3 region has 14 residues. The CDR3 protein is CASSAWDSSYEQYF. The CDR3 region has the DNA TGTGCCAGCAGCGCCTGGGACAGCTCCTACGAGCAGTACTTC.

This chain uses TRBV28 with TRBJ2-7; TRBD2 agrees at 7 bases. The V gene end was trimmed by 9 bases and the J gene end by 0 bases; junction bases not matched to a gene: 5. The CDR3 extends over 13 amino acids. Germline loops: CDR1 MDHEN, CDR2 SYDVKM. In nucleotides, the CDR3 is TGTGCCAGTGGAGCGGGAAGCTCCTACGAGCAGTACTTC. Translation: CASGAGSSYEQYF.

This clone was counted only a few times. V usage is TRBV6-1 and J usage is TRBJ2-3; 12 bases align to TRBD2. Unmatched junction bases numbered 1, after V lost 2 bases and J lost 4 bases. Per the germline V gene, CDR1 is MNHNS and CDR2 is SASEGT. The CDR3 is made up of 15 amino acids. CDR3 in DNA: TGTGCCAGCAGTGAACTAGCGGGAGGGCCAGATACGCAGTATTTT. Amino acid sequence: CASSELAGGPDTQYF.

The genes are TRBV14 and TRBJ1-5, with 7 nucleotides matching TRBD1. Germline trimming cut 2 bases from V and 3 bases from J; bases unmatched to any gene: 10. CDR1 and CDR2 from the germline V gene are SGHDN and FVKESK. This CDR3 contains 17 residues. For the CDR3, the DNA is TGTGCCAGCAGCCAAAGAGGGGTCAGGGGGGACAATCAGCCCCAGCATTTT. It specifies CASSQRGVRGDNQPQHF.

This rearrangement joins TRBV28 to TRBJ1-1; TRBD1 might be the D (6 bases). This CDR3 has 14 residues. V shed 7 bases and J shed 3 bases, with 15 bases lying between them. CDR1 MDHEN and CDR2 SYDVKM come from the germline V gene. The DNA of the CDR3 is TGTGCCAGCATCCAACCGGACAGTTACACTGAAGCTTTCTTT. Its protein is CASIQPDSYTEAFF.

The chain carries TRBV28 and TRBJ1-2; D is uncertain. Germline CDR1 and CDR2: MDHEN and SYDVKM. The CDR3 totals 12 residues. V lost 4 bases and J lost 12, with 15 bases in between. CDR3 nucleotides: TGTGCCAGCAGTTCTTTGACCCGGGAGCACACCTTC. Translated: CASSSLTREHTF.

The chain joins TRBV25-1 to TRBJ2-5; D call uncertain. The germline gives CDR1 MGHDK, CDR2 SYGVNS. There are 13 residues in the CDR3. Trimming took off 6 bases at V and 2 bases at J, with 10 bases between the two ends. CDR3 residues: CASSRPEQETQYF. The CDR3 DNA is TGTGCCAGCAGCAGGCCGGAACAAGAGACCCAGTACTTC.

The chain carries TRBV11-2 and TRBJ1-2, with a weak D call TRBD1 (5 bases). Germline loops: CDR1 SGHAT, CDR2 FQNNGV. V dropped 1 base and J dropped 4 bases, with 13 bases sitting between them. This CDR3 contains 15 residues. This CDR3 reads CASSLGPGGSYGYTF. The DNA for the CDR3 is TGTGCCAGCAGCTTAGGCCCCGGGGGGAGCTATGGCTACACCTTC.

V gene TRBV6-1 combines with J gene TRBJ1-5, with a tentative D call TRBD1 (6 bases). V was shortened by 2 bases and J by 9 bases, with 11 bases between the two germline ends. CDR1 is MNHNS, CDR2 SASEGT, per germline. The CDR3 covers 13 residues. The CDR3 here is CASSEKGDRPQHF. In DNA, the CDR3 is TGTGCCAGCAGTGAAAAGGGGGACCGGCCCCAGCATTTT.

The chain has TRBV7-2 and TRBJ2-7; D is undetermined. Trimming left V 6 bases short and J 5 bases short, with 8 bases between. Per the germline V gene, CDR1 is SGHTA and CDR2 is FQGNSA. The CDR3 spans 11 residues. DNA for the CDR3: TGTGCCAGCAGTCAGAGCGACGAGCAGTACTTC. It translates to CASSQSDEQYF.

This clone came up once. The V call is TRBV5-8, the J call TRBJ1-1; 7 bases align to TRBD1. Trimming removed 2 bases from V and 1 base from J; junction bases left unmatched: 2. This CDR3 is built from 14 residues. From germline, CDR1 is SGHTS and CDR2 YDEGEE. The CDR3 DNA reads as TGTGCCAGCAGCTTTCCAGGGGGGAACACTGAAGCTTTCTTT. Residues: CASSFPGGNTEAFF. Full variable domain (rest looked up from reference TRBV5-8 and TRBJ1-1): EAGVTQSPTHLIKTRGQQATLRCSPISGHTSVYWYQQALGLGLQFLLWYDEGEERNRGNFPPRFSGRQFPNYSSELNVNALELEDSALYLCASSFPGGNTEAFFGQGTRLTVV.

The chain joins TRBV7-9 to TRBJ2-7; 8 bases align to TRBD2. Losses at the gene ends were 0 bases for V and 4 bases for J; bases not matched to a gene: 5. Germline V lookup: CDR1 SEHNR, CDR2 FQNEAQ (reference sequence). CDR3 length equals 15 residues. DNA for the CDR3: TGTGCCAGCAGCTTAGCGAGCGGGAGAGATTACGAGCAGTACTTC. Its translation: CASSLASGRDYEQYF.

This chain's CDR3 is CASSQPGQGAYEQYF. The CDR3 coding sequence is TGTGCCAGCAGCCAACCGGGGCAGGGGGCCTACGAGCAGTACTTC. The chain joins TRBV4-2 to TRBJ2-5, with 7 bases matching TRBD1. The DNA end is a closer match to TRBJ2-7, so the J assignment may be wrong. The CDR3 totals 15 residues. Germline lookup yields CDR1 LGHNA and CDR2 YNFKEQ.

V usage is TRBV19 and J usage is TRBJ1-6, with a possible D match to TRBD1 (6 bases). The CDR3 spans 12 residues. Germline values: CDR1 LNHDA, CDR2 SQIVND (reference sequence). V gave up 6 bases and J gave up 9 bases, with 9 bases separating them. The CDR3 spells CASSPGVSPLHF. Written as DNA, the CDR3 is TGTGCCAGTAGCCCAGGGGTTTCACCCCTCCACTTT.

The rearrangement links TRBV4-1 to TRBJ2-7, with 7 positions matching TRBD2. Trimming took 1 base from V and 5 from J; bases not matched to a gene: 17. The germline CDR1 and CDR2 sequences are MGHRA and YSYEKL. This CDR3 contains 18 residues. CDR3 sequence reads: CASSQGLFGLAGDNEQYF. Here the CDR3 DNA reads TGCGCCAGCAGCCAAGGGCTATTCGGCCTCGCGGGAGACAACGAGCAGTACTTC.

The chain links TRBV19 to TRBJ1-1; 7 nucleotides line up with TRBD1. Germline CDR1 LNHDA, CDR2 SQIVND (reference sequence). CDR3 length: 14 amino acids. Trimming took 3 bases from V and 1 from J; bases not matched to a gene: 2. The CDR3 sequence: CASSIGTANTEAFF. The CDR3 nucleotides read TGTGCCAGTAGTATCGGGACAGCGAACACTGAAGCTTTCTTT. Supplemented by reference TRBV19 and TRBJ1-1, the full variable domain reads DGGITQSPKYLFRKEGQNVTLSCEQNLNHDAMYWYRQDPGQGLRLIYYSQIVNDFQKGDIAEGYSVSREKKESFPLTVTSAQKNPTAFYLCASSIGTANTEAFFGQGTRLTVV.

The chain uses TRBV5-3 and TRBJ2-3, with D maybe TRBD1 (6 bases). TRBV5-3 is an ORF, with its function uncertain. The CDR3 consists of 19 residues. V was cut by 4 bases and J by 1 base, with 25 bases left in between. The CDR3 bases are TGTGCCAGAAGCCCCGAGCGGTGGTGGGGGCCCGGGGGCACAGATACGCAGTATTTT. Its translation: CARSPERWWGPGGTDTQYF.

The CDR3 reads CASSLVGGSYNEQFF. The CDR3 region has the DNA TGTGCCAGCAGTTTAGTGGGGGGCTCCTACAATGAGCAGTTCTTC. This chain joins TRBV27 and TRBJ2-1; D is perhaps TRBD2 (6 bases). In germline, CDR1 is MNHEY, CDR2 SMNVEV (reference sequence). V gave up 2 bases and J gave up 0 bases, with 8 bases separating them. CDR3 size: 15 residues.

The genes are TRBV6-6 and TRBJ1-1, with TRBD1 matching over 12 bases. CDR3 length: 15 residues. The junction had 6 bases not matched to a gene; V was cut back by 5 bases and J by 5 bases. Germline V lookup: CDR1 MNHNY, CDR2 SVGAGI (reference sequence). CDR3 region: CASSGRDRGQTEAFF. Written as DNA, the CDR3 is TGTGCCAGCAGTGGCCGGGACAGGGGGCAGACTGAAGCTTTCTTT.

This chain uses TRBV27 with TRBJ2-5; TRBD1 is a possible D gene (6 bases). Germline V gene sequence: CDR1 MNHEY, CDR2 SMNVEV (reference sequence). The CDR3 is 14 residues long. The V end was cut by 3 bases, the J end by 1 base, with 9 bases between. As DNA, the CDR3 is TGTGCCAGCAGTTTGACAGGACTCCAAGAGACCCAGTACTTC. Translated: CASSLTGLQETQYF.

V and J are TRBV5-4 and TRBJ2-1; 9 nucleotides match TRBD2. The CDR3 runs to 13 residues. Unmatched junction bases numbered 0, after V lost 2 bases and J lost 6 bases. Per the germline V gene, CDR1 is SGHNT and CDR2 is YYREEE (reference sequence). The chain's CDR3 is CASSLAGGNEQFF. CDR3 nucleotides: TGTGCCAGCAGCTTAGCGGGAGGCAATGAGCAGTTCTTC.

The rearrangement links TRBV19 to TRBJ2-1, with 7 bases lining up with TRBD2. Germline V gives CDR1 LNHDA, CDR2 SQIVND (reference sequence). Unmatched junction bases numbered 6, after V lost 5 bases and J lost 5 bases. The CDR3 covers 14 residues. The CDR3 reads CASSASGGDNEQFF. DNA of the CDR3: TGTGCCAGTAGTGCTAGCGGAGGCGACAATGAGCAGTTCTTC. The whole variable domain, remainder taken from reference TRBV19 and TRBJ2-1, is DGGITQSPKYLFRKEGQNVTLSCEQNLNHDAMYWYRQDPGQGLRLIYYSQIVNDFQKGDIAEGYSVSREKKESFPLTVTSAQKNPTAFYLCASSASGGDNEQFFGPGTRLTVL.

The gene calls are TRBV7-9 and TRBJ2-3, with 7 bases identical to TRBD2. The CDR3 contains 13 residues. The germline V gene encodes CDR1 SEHNR and CDR2 FQNEAQ (reference sequence). The ends lost 3 bases at V and 5 bases at J; junction bases unmatched: 2. In DNA form, the CDR3 reads TGTGCCAGCAGCTTTGGGGGGGGAGATACGCAGTATTTT. The encoded protein is CASSFGGGDTQYF.

The rearrangement uses TRBV7-2 and TRBJ2-2; no definite D call. Germline CDR1 is SGHTA and CDR2 is FQGNSA. V shed 0 bases and J shed 6 bases, with 5 bases lying between them. This CDR3 spans 13 amino acids. CDR3 nucleotides: TGTGCCAGCAGCTTAGCCCTCGCCGGGGAGCTGTTTTTT. Its translation: CASSLALAGELFF. The entire variable domain, with the rest obtained from reference TRBV7-2 and TRBJ2-2, is as follows: GAGVSQSPSNKVTEKGKDVELRCDPISGHTALYWYRQSLGQGLEFLIYFQGNSAPDKSGLPSDRFSAERTGGSVSTLTIQRTQQEDSAVYLCASSLALAGELFFGEGSRLTVL.

This clone was seen more than once but under ten times. The rearrangement links TRBV10-1 to TRBJ2-1; weak D call: TRBD2 (5 bases). V lost 5 bases to trimming and J lost 1 base, with 15 bases between them. The CDR3 runs to 16 residues. Germline V gene sequence: CDR1 WNHNN, CDR2 SYGVQD (reference sequence). In DNA form, the CDR3 reads TGCGCCAGCAGTTCAGTCCGGACTGGTTCCTACAATGAGCAGTTCTTC. This translates into CASSSVRTGSYNEQFF.

V is TRBV13 and J is TRBJ1-1, with D possibly TRBD1 on 6 matching bases. The germline gives CDR1 PRHDT, CDR2 FYEKMQ (reference sequence). The V end was cut by 2 bases, the J end by 1 base, with 23 bases between. The CDR3 contains 19 residues. Here the CDR3 reads CASSLFGPRGDNKNTEAFF. CDR3 bases: TGTGCCAGCAGCTTATTTGGCCCTCGAGGGGACAACAAGAACACTGAAGCTTTCTTT.

This clone came up a few times. The J gene is TRBJ2-5, the V gene TRBV10-1; 10 nucleotides line up with TRBD1. The J segment lost 4 bases and the V segment lost 0 bases, leaving 2 bases of the junction unmatched. The CDR3 consists of 15 residues. Germline V gene sequence: CDR1 WNHNN, CDR2 SYGVQD (reference sequence). The CDR3 region is CASSESGQGGETQYF. In DNA, the CDR3 is TGCGCCAGCAGTGAGTCAGGACAGGGGGGAGAGACCCAGTACTTC.

The chain is built from TRBV29-1 and TRBJ2-5, with 11 bases fitting TRBD2. V lost 6 bases to trimming and J lost 2 bases; unmatched junction nucleotides: 8. CDR1 and CDR2 (germline): SQVTM, ANQGSEA. The CDR3 has 15 residues. CDR3 residues: CSVTIAGGYQETQYF. The CDR3 coding sequence is TGCAGCGTCACAATAGCGGGAGGGTATCAAGAGACCCAGTACTTC.

CDR3 DNA: TGTGCCAGCAGCTTTAGCTATGGGGGGGCAGATACGCAGTATTTT. Amino acid sequence: CASSFSYGGADTQYF. The chain is built from TRBV7-3 and TRBJ2-3; TRBD2 matches 7 bases. CDR1 is SGHTA, CDR2 FQGTGA, per germline. V shed 3 bases, J shed 4 bases, and the junction held 7 bases outside the gene matches. This CDR3 spans 15 amino acids.

The chain joins TRBV27 to TRBJ2-1; 9 nucleotides line up with TRBD1. This CDR3 is built from 17 residues. CDR1 is MNHEY, CDR2 SMNVEV, per germline (reference sequence). J gave up 3 bases and V 3 bases, and 9 bases lay outside the gene matches. The CDR3 DNA reads TGTGCCAGCAGTTTTTCGACAGGGGGTTGGGACTACAATGAGCAGTTCTTC. It codes for CASSFSTGGWDYNEQFF.